Here is one T cell receptor (beta chain) with its context. The source of the sample is a study of blood T cell repertoires in COVID-19. Study at large: Both acute and convalescent COVID-19 samples were obtained from the United States, Italy and Spain. PBMCs, B-cell-depleted T cells, or T cells were the source of the cDNA or gDNA that made up the material.

Patients from Seattle were sampled longitudinally, starting during active infection. Trimming removed 2 bases at V and 3 bases at J, with 13 bases between. There are 15 residues in the CDR3. The germline gives CDR1 LGHDT, CDR2 YNNKEL (reference sequence). TCRdb's copy holds only in-frame clones and misses some; the assay was immunoSEQ multiplex PCR. The profile covers just over 300,000 clones, with 89% appearing a single time and 1.8% taken by the ten largest. The sample comprised peripheral blood. The J gene is TRBJ2-5, the V gene TRBV3-1 (or the pseudogene TRBV3-2); maybe TRBD2 (6 bases). The TCR sequence derives from a young woman with COVID-19, enrolled during active disease. The CDR3 protein is CASSQPGRREETQYF. The CDR3 coding sequence is TGTGCCAGCAGCCAACCGGGACGGAGGGAAGAGACCCAGTACTTC.